A selection of T cell receptor beta chains follows, all from one sample in a study of blood T cell repertoires in COVID-19. The protocol was immunoSEQ multiplex PCR, while the TCRdb copy is restricted to in-frame clones and leaves out a portion. The data contain 55,000 to 80,000 clones, approximately 86% of them singletons. Sample: peripheral blood. The receptor set was obtained from a man aged 70 or older with acute or convalescent COVID-19. Both conserved end residues are part of each CDR3. The order of the fields is J gene, V gene, clone size, D gene, CDR3 DNA, CDR3 protein. A D gene is named only where the DNA matches it firmly. Size tells how often a clone was seen (once, few, many) or the class of an expanded clone, and some rows leave it out.

>TRBJ1-5|TRBV7-3|-|-
TGTGCCAGCTGGGCCAATCAGCCCCAGCATTTT
CASWANQPQHF
>TRBJ1-1|TRBV3-1/TRBV3-2|-|TRBD1
TGTGCCAGCAGCCAAGGGGGGACAGGGGGCGCAAACACTGAAGCTTTCTTT
CASSQGGTGGANTEAFF
>TRBJ2-7|TRBV6-1|medium-sized|TRBD1
TGTGCCAGCAGTGATACAGGGGAGCCCTACGAGCAGTACTTC
CASSDTGEPYEQYF
>TRBJ2-5|TRBV7-2|-|TRBD1
TGTGCCAGCAGCCAAGGGACAGGGGAGGGGAAGACCCAGTACTTC
CASSQGTGEGKTQYF
>TRBJ1-5|TRBV6-5|-|-
TGTGCCACTAGACCGGACAACAATCAGCCCCAGCATTTT
CATRPDNNQPQHF
>TRBJ2-2|TRBV7-3|-|TRBD1
TGTGCCAGCAGTCGGGACAGGGGGCTCGGCGGGGAGCTGTTTTTT
CASSRDRGLGGELFF
>TRBJ1-3|TRBV5-1|-|-
TGCGCCAGCAGCTTGGCGGGGTCGAGAAACACCATATATTTT
CASSLAGSRNTIYF
>TRBJ2-3|TRBV10-1|-|TRBD2
TGCGCCAGCAGTGAAGGCGGGGGGGCCGCAGATACGCAGTATTTT
CASSEGGGAADTQYF
>TRBJ2-2|TRBV7-6|few|TRBD2
TGTGCCAGCAGCTCCAAGGCCGGGACTAGCGGAAACACCGGGGAGCTGTTTTTT
CASSSKAGTSGNTGELFF
>TRBJ2-1|TRBV6-6|-|-
TGTGCCAGCACCCTAACAGGGAACAATGAGCAGTTCTTC
CASTLTGNNEQFF
>TRBJ2-7|TRBV27|-|TRBD1
TGTGCCAGCAGTCCGGGACAGGGTTGGGACGAGCAGTACTTC
CASSPGQGWDEQYF
>TRBJ2-7|TRBV2|-|-
TGTGCCAGCAGTTGGTTTGCCACAGACTCCTACGAGCAGTACTTC
CASSWFATDSYEQYF
>TRBJ1-4|TRBV18|few|TRBD1
TGTGCCAGCTCACCCCGACGACAGGGTGAAAAACTGTTTTTT
CASSPRRQGEKLFF
>TRBJ1-5|TRBV10-3|-|-
TGTGCCATCGGACAGATCAATCAGCCCCAGCATTTT
CAIGQINQPQHF
>TRBJ1-2|TRBV6-5|-|-
TGTGCCAGCAGTCGCGAACAGGGAATTGCCTACACCTTC
CASSREQGIAYTF
>TRBJ2-2|TRBV19|once|-
TGTGCCAGTACCGTGGCCGGGACTCTCTCCGCCGGGGAGCTGTTTTTT
CASTVAGTLSAGELFF
>TRBJ2-3|TRBV2|-|-
TGTGCCAGCAAGATTAGCGTACGCACAGATACGCAGTATTTT
CASKISVRTDTQYF
>TRBJ2-7|TRBV13|-|TRBD2
TGTGCCAGCAGCTCCTACGGGACTAGTCTTTACGAGCAGTACTTC
CASSSYGTSLYEQYF
>TRBJ1-4|TRBV11-2|-|TRBD1
TGTGCCAGCAGCTTAGGAACAGGGGGCTACGAAAAACTGTTTTTT
CASSLGTGGYEKLFF
>TRBJ2-1|TRBV2|-|-
TGTGCCAGCAGCTCCCGGGACTGGGCCTACAATGAGCAGTTCTTC
CASSSRDWAYNEQFF
>TRBJ1-4|TRBV28|once|-
TGTGCCAGCGTAAACCAGGGGACGGCTAATGAAAAACTGTTTTTT
CASVNQGTANEKLFF
>TRBJ1-6|TRBV3-1/TRBV3-2|-|-
TGTGCCAGCAGCCAAAGACGCGGGGTGGGATCACCCCTCCACTTT
CASSQRRGVGSPLHF
>TRBJ2-3|TRBV27|-|TRBD2
TGTGCCAGCAGTTCACTAGCGGGGGGGCCCGGAGGCACAGATACGCAGTATTTT
CASSSLAGGPGGTDTQYF
>TRBJ1-6|TRBV10-3|-|TRBD1
TGTGCCATCAGTGAGTTGCGACAGGGTTTACGAAATTCACCCCTCCACTTT
CAISELRQGLRNSPLHF
>TRBJ2-6|TRBV11-3|-|-
TGTGCCAGCAGCTTATCTTCCGTTGCTGGGGCCAACGTCCTGACTTTC
CASSLSSVAGANVLTF
>TRBJ2-1|TRBV19|-|TRBD2
TGTGCCAGTATCCTACTACAGGGAACTCAGCGGGGGGCATATTACAATGAGCAGTTCTTC
CASILLQGTQRGAYYNEQFF
>TRBJ2-7|TRBV27|-|-
TGTGCCAGCAGTTTATTTGTTCAGGGTCTGTACGAGCAGTACTTC
CASSLFVQGLYEQYF
>TRBJ1-3|TRBV15|-|TRBD1
TGTGCCACCAGCAGGGACAGGGGGACTAACACCATATATTTT
CATSRDRGTNTIYF
>TRBJ2-3|TRBV10-3|-|-
TGTGCCATCAGTTCTCCGGGTAGATTCACAGATACGCAGTATTTT
CAISSPGRFTDTQYF
>TRBJ2-7|TRBV28|-|-
TGTGCCTCACGGGGGAGCTCCTACGAGCAGTACTTC
CASRGSSYEQYF
>TRBJ2-1|TRBV7-8|-|TRBD2
TGTGCCAGCAGCTCCAATTATCTCGGACTAGCAGATGCCTCGGGTGAGCAGTTCTTC
CASSSNYLGLADASGEQFF
>TRBJ1-1|TRBV11-2|-|TRBD1
TGTGCCAGCAGCTTAAGGACAGGAGCTTTCTTT
CASSLRTGAFF
>TRBJ2-3|TRBV3-1/TRBV3-2|-|-
TGTGCCAGCACCGAAGGGGCCACAGATACGCAGTATTTT
CASTEGATDTQYF
>TRBJ1-1|TRBV18|once|-
TGTGCCAGCTCACTTCAACAGGACACTGAAGCTTTCTTT
CASSLQQDTEAFF
>TRBJ1-2|TRBV27|-|TRBD1
TGTGCCAGCAGCCCCAAATCGGACAGGGGGCTCCGGAACTATGGCTACACCTTC
CASSPKSDRGLRNYGYTF
>TRBJ1-5|TRBV18|-|TRBD1
TGTGCCAGCTCACTAGCCGACCGGGACAGGGGCCGAAATCAGCCCCAGCATTTT
CASSLADRDRGRNQPQHF
>TRBJ2-7|TRBV19|-|-
TGTGCCAGTAGTACGCCGGGAACTTCGTACGAGCAGTACTTC
CASSTPGTSYEQYF
>TRBJ2-7|TRBV5-1|-|TRBD1
TGCGCCAGCAGTCTTGGAGACAGGGTAGGTTACGAGCAGTACTTC
CASSLGDRVGYEQYF
>TRBJ2-2|TRBV4-1|-|-
TGCGCCAGCAGCCAATTATCAGGGACTTCGAACACCGGGGAGCTGTTTTTT
CASSQLSGTSNTGELFF
>TRBJ1-1|TRBV6-6|few|-
TGTGCCAGCAGTGCCTTCGGTGGGAACACTGAAGCTTTCTTT
CASSAFGGNTEAFF
>TRBJ1-4|TRBV6-6|-|-
TGTGCCAGCAGTTCCAGGGCTAAACTGTTTTTT
CASSSRAKLFF
>TRBJ1-2|TRBV6-1|-|-
TGTGCCAGCAGTGAATTTGGGCAGCCGGTGAAGGGCTACACCTTC
CASSEFGQPVKGYTF
>TRBJ2-7|TRBV6-2/TRBV6-3|-|-
TGTGCCAGCAGCCGGACAGCCTCCTACGAGCAGTACTTC
CASSRTASYEQYF
>TRBJ1-4|TRBV28|-|TRBD1
TGTGCCAGCAGGGGCAGGGGGATTGAAAAACTGTTTTTT
CASRGRGIEKLFF
>TRBJ2-3|TRBV7-2|-|-
TGTGCCAGCAGGAGCGGAGGCAGCACAGATACGCAGTATTTT
CASRSGGSTDTQYF
>TRBJ2-7|TRBV14|-|-
TGTGCCAGCAGTCCCCGGTTTAAGTACGAGCAGTACTTC
CASSPRFKYEQYF
>TRBJ2-3|TRBV3-1/TRBV3-2|-|TRBD1
TGTGCCAGCAGCCTACGGGGACAGGGAAGGGGGACAGATACGCAGTATTTT
CASSLRGQGRGTDTQYF
>TRBJ2-1|TRBV7-3|-|TRBD2
TGTGCCAGCAGGCAGACCGGGACTAGCGGGAGAAAGCAGTTCTTC
CASRQTGTSGRKQFF
>TRBJ2-7|TRBV2|few|-
TGTGCCAGCAGCTTCCAGGGGACCTACGAGCAGTACTTC
CASSFQGTYEQYF